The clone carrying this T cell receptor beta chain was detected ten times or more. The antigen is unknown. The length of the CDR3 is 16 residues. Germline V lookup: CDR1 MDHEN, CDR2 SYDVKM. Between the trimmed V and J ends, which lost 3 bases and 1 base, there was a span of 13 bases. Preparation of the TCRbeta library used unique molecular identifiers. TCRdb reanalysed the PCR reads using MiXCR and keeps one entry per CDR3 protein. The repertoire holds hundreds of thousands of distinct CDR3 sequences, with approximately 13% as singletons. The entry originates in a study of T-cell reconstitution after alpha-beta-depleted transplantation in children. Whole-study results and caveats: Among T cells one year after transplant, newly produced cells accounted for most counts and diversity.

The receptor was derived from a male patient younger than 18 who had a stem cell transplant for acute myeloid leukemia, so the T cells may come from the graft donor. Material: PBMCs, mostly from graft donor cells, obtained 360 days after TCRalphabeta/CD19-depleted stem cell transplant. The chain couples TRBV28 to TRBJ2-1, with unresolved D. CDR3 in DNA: TGTGCCAGCAGTTTTGAGGCTCTGGCTTCCTACAATGAGCAGTTCTTC. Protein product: CASSFEALASYNEQFF.